Shown below are 23 T cell receptor beta chains from a single sample sequenced in a study of CD8+CD57+ T cells in acquired aplastic anemia. Profiling that covered TCR beta VDJ and CDR3 relied on genomic DNA as its template. Each CDR3 protein is one row after TCRdb ran MiXCR on the reads. The sample lists around 160,000 distinct CDR3 sequences, around 48% seen once, with 2.5% to 3.5% in the top ten. Individuals selected for sequencing had exhibited CD8+CD57+ cell expansion on flow cytometry. Sequencing used sorted CD4+, CD8+, or CD8+CD57+ T cells (not recorded which) from PBMCs. The receptors derive from a human donor with aplastic anemia.

With respect to this clonotype: Just one base apart from a much larger clone, this may be a read error. The chain employs TRBV11-3 and TRBJ1-2; D remains unclear. Germline lookup yields CDR1 SGHNT and CDR2 YENEEA. The CDR3 length is 13 residues. CDR3 sequence (DNA): TGTGCCAGCGGCTTAGGGCAGTTCTATGGCTACACCTTC. Translation gives CASGLGQFYGYTF.

Regarding this clonotype: Because the CDR3 is missing its conserved closing phenylalanine or tryptophan, this is likely a read error. The chain carries TRBV4-2 and TRBJ2-3, with D hard to call. The CDR3 sequence is 16 residues long. V dropped 1 base and J dropped 4 bases, with 15 bases sitting between them. Germline V gives CDR1 LGHNA, CDR2 YNFKEQ. CDR3 amino acids: CASSQGERESPDTQYI. The CDR3 nucleotides are TGTGCCAGCAGCCAAGGCGAGCGAGAGAGCCCAGATACGCAGTATATT.

The rearrangement uses TRBV20-1 and TRBJ1-1, with 7 bases lining up with TRBD1. CDR3 size: 13 residues. Germline V gene sequence: CDR1 DFQATT, CDR2 SNEGSKA (reference sequence). Unmatched junction bases numbered 10, after V lost 6 bases and J lost 6 bases. CDR3 amino acids: CSAGDSPVAEAFF. The DNA for the CDR3 is TGCAGTGCGGGGGACAGTCCCGTAGCTGAAGCTTTCTTT.

In this sample, this clonotype turned up many times. The chain is built from TRBV24-1 and TRBJ2-1; 9 bases match TRBD1. The CDR3 is made up of 15 amino acids. Per the germline V gene, CDR1 is KGHDR and CDR2 is SFDVKD. Trimming cost V 6 bases and J 7 bases; bases outside gene matches: 9. The CDR3 reads CATSRSGQGINEQFF. The DNA of the CDR3 is TGTGCCACCAGTCGATCGGGACAGGGAATAAATGAGCAGTTCTTC.

The chain couples TRBV29-1 to TRBJ1-5, with TRBD1 identical over 8 bases. The CDR3 spans 13 residues. The J segment lost 7 bases and the V segment lost 2 bases, leaving 4 bases of the junction unmatched. Germline CDR1 reads SQVTM; CDR2 reads ANQGSEA. CDR3 in DNA: TGCAGCGTTGAAATAGGGACAGGACAGCCCCAGCATTTT. Amino acids: CSVEIGTGQPQHF.

This sequence joins TRBV7-9 and TRBJ1-1; 10 bases are shared with TRBD1. The V and J ends lost 5 bases and 6 bases, in that order; junction bases with no gene match: 9. This CDR3 region has 15 residues. Germline CDR1 reads SEHNR; CDR2 reads FQNEAQ (reference sequence). The CDR3 sequence is CASSDSGTGEAEAFF. Here the CDR3 DNA reads TGTGCCAGCAGCGATTCGGGGACAGGGGAGGCTGAAGCTTTCTTT.

On this clonotype itself: One junction end does not reproduce the germline sequence, and a read error may be involved. The rearrangement uses TRBV11-2 and TRBJ1-1, with 9 bases matching TRBD1. The CDR3 is made up of 16 amino acids. The germline V gene has CDR1 SGHAT and CDR2 FQNNGV. The CDR3 bases are TGTGCCCGCAGCTTACCCGGGACAGGGACAGGCACTGAAGCTTTCTTT. This translates into CARSLPGTGTGTEAFF.

This clonotype was seen at least ten times. This chain joins TRBV6-1 and TRBJ1-5, with 11 bases fitting TRBD1. Per the germline V gene, CDR1 is MNHNS and CDR2 is SASEGT. This CDR3 comprises 15 residues. With 7 bases clipped from V and 4 bases from J, the junction kept 6 bases outside the gene matches. This chain's CDR3 is CASNLGQGGNQPQHF. The CDR3 nucleotides read TGTGCCAGCAACCTGGGACAGGGGGGGAATCAGCCCCAGCATTTT.

This clonotype has ten or more counts. CDR3 protein: CAISPGPNTEAFF. In DNA form, the CDR3 reads TGTGCCATCAGTCCAGGACCAAACACTGAAGCTTTCTTT. The V and J genes are TRBV10-3 and TRBJ1-1; D ambiguous. Looked up from germline, CDR1 is ENHRY and CDR2 is SYGVKD. Trimming pared 5 bases from V and 2 bases from J, leaving 9 bases between. This CDR3 is built from 13 residues.

Comment on this clonotype: The conserved final phenylalanine or tryptophan is absent from the CDR3, which likely points to a read error. This chain links TRBV10-3 with TRBJ2-3, with 15 bases aligning to TRBD2. CDR1 and CDR2 (germline): ENHRY, SYGVKD. After removal of 9 bases from V and 0 bases from J, the junction contained 1 base not matched to a gene. The length of the CDR3 is 15 residues. CDR3 nucleotides: TGTGCCATTGGGACTAGCGGGGGGAGCACAGATACGCAGTATTAT. Amino acids: CAIGTSGGSTDTQYY.

The chain has TRBV6-2 or TRBV6-3 and TRBJ2-3; possibly TRBD1 for D (6 bases). CDR1 is MNHEY, CDR2 SVGEGT, per germline. This CDR3 has 15 amino acids. The V gene lost 7 bases and the J gene lost 2 bases, with 16 bases spanning the gap. DNA for the CDR3: TGTGCCAGCATCGAGCGAGGACAGAACACAGATACGCAGTATTTT. Its translation is CASIERGQNTDTQYF.

There are a few counts of this clonotype. This chain connects TRBV30 to TRBJ2-3, with a tentative D call TRBD1 (6 bases). The germline gives CDR1 GTSNPN, CDR2 SVGIG (reference sequence). Trimming pared 3 bases from V and 3 bases from J, leaving 13 bases between. CDR3 length: 14 residues. Here the CDR3 reads CAWRDRRGTDTQYF. In nucleotides, the CDR3 is TGTGCCTGGAGGGACAGAAGGGGGACAGATACGCAGTATTTT.

The chain uses TRBV20-1 and TRBJ1-1; D is uncertain. This CDR3 spans 13 amino acids. In germline, CDR1 is DFQATT, CDR2 SNEGSKA (reference sequence). Trimming removed 0 bases at V and 11 bases at J, with 16 bases between. As DNA, the CDR3 is TGCAGTGCTAGAGATCCAACCCACCCATTGGCTTTCTTT. Encoded protein: CSARDPTHPLAFF.

This clonotype was observed many times. The V call is TRBV2, the J call TRBJ1-2; D ambiguous. This CDR3 spans 8 amino acids. Germline CDR1 SNHLY, CDR2 FYNNEI. Trimming left V 7 bases short and J 8 bases short, with 2 bases between. The CDR3 DNA sequence: TGTGCCAGCAACGGCTACACCTTC. It specifies CASNGYTF.

This clonotype was seen only a few times. The chain couples TRBV14 to TRBJ2-1, with TRBD2 matching 9 bases. With 0 bases clipped from V and 2 bases from J, the junction kept 5 bases outside the gene matches. Looked up from germline, CDR1 is SGHDN and CDR2 is FVKESK. The CDR3 length is 17 residues. The CDR3: CASSQDPTSGPYNEQFF. The CDR3 DNA follows: TGTGCCAGCAGCCAAGATCCCACTAGCGGGCCCTACAATGAGCAGTTCTTC.

V gene TRBV5-1 combines with J gene TRBJ2-7, with D perhaps matching TRBD1 or TRBD2 (5 bases each). Trimming cost V 4 bases and J 7 bases, with 21 bases left between them. Germline assignment: CDR1 SGHRS and CDR2 YFSETQ. CDR3 length equals 15 residues. As DNA, the CDR3 is TGCGCCAGCAGCCGGGACGGTAGCTCCTACAATGAGCAGTACTTC. This encodes CASSRDGSSYNEQYF.

This clonotype was observed many times. V usage is TRBV6-5 and J usage is TRBJ2-7; TRBD1 or TRBD2 may be the D gene (5 bases each). CDR3 size: 16 residues. Per germline, CDR1 MNHEY and CDR2 SVGAGI. V was trimmed by 1 base and J by 3 bases, leaving 16 bases between them. This CDR3 is CASSYLRGRSGYEQYF. CDR3 nucleotide sequence: TGTGCCAGCAGTTACTTACGGGGCAGGTCGGGCTACGAGCAGTACTTC.

The genes are TRBV10-2 and TRBJ1-5; possible D gene TRBD1, 5 bases. There are 13 residues in the CDR3. The V end was cut by 6 bases, the J end by 5 bases, with 11 bases between. The germline CDR1 and CDR2 sequences are WSHSY and SAAADI. CDR3 protein: CASRVGGDQPQHF. CDR3 in DNA: TGCGCCAGCAGGGTTGGAGGGGATCAGCCCCAGCATTTT.

This clonotype was observed once. This sequence may be a read error, since a much larger clone differs from it by one base. This CDR3 is missing its conserved last phenylalanine or tryptophan, likely due to a read error. The chain combines TRBV7-3 with TRBJ1-1, with unresolved D. V shed 5 bases and J shed 3 bases, with 13 bases lying between them. CDR1 SGHTA and CDR2 FQGTGA come from the germline V gene. There are 14 residues in the CDR3. CDR3 residues: CASSPRVQDTEAFL. CDR3 sequence (DNA): TGTGCCAGCAGCCCTCGAGTTCAGGACACTGAAGCTTTCCTT.

The chain carries TRBV5-1 and TRBJ2-1; tentative D call: TRBD1 (5 bases). This CDR3 region has 15 residues. Trimming cost V 0 bases and J 7 bases, with 14 bases left between them. CDR1 SGHRS and CDR2 YFSETQ come from the germline V gene. CDR3 bases: TGCGCCAGCAGCTTGGCCTCGGGCAGGGCTAATGAGCAGTTCTTC. Translating it yields CASSLASGRANEQFF.

This clonotype has only a few counts. The chain carries TRBV30 and TRBJ1-1; 8 bases are shared with TRBD1. The CDR3 runs 17 residues. Germline trimming cut 5 bases from V and 2 bases from J; bases unmatched to any gene: 16. Germline loops: CDR1 GTSNPN, CDR2 SVGIG (reference sequence). For the CDR3, the DNA is TGTGCCTGGGCCCCGACAGGGGAGGGAGCAAGTAACACTGAAGCTTTCTTT. Protein: CAWAPTGEGASNTEAFF.

This clonotype occurred many times. The chain has TRBV4-2 and TRBJ2-1; 7 bases are shared with TRBD1. Per the germline V gene, CDR1 is LGHNA and CDR2 is YNFKEQ. The CDR3 runs to 13 residues. The ends lost 2 bases at V and 9 bases at J; junction bases unmatched: 4. The CDR3 bases are TGTGCCAGCAGCCAAATGACAGGGCTTGAGCAGTTCTTC. Its translation: CASSQMTGLEQFF.

This clonotype was seen ten or more times. The chain links TRBV7-8 to TRBJ1-4, with 7 bases identical to TRBD1. CDR1 SGHVS and CDR2 FQNEAQ come from the germline V gene. The CDR3 contains 15 residues. After removal of 7 bases from V and 6 bases from J, the junction contained 11 bases not matched to a gene. The CDR3 loop is CASKGRGRRDEKLFF. The DNA of the CDR3 is TGTGCCAGCAAGGGAAGGGGGCGGCGTGATGAAAAACTGTTTTTT.